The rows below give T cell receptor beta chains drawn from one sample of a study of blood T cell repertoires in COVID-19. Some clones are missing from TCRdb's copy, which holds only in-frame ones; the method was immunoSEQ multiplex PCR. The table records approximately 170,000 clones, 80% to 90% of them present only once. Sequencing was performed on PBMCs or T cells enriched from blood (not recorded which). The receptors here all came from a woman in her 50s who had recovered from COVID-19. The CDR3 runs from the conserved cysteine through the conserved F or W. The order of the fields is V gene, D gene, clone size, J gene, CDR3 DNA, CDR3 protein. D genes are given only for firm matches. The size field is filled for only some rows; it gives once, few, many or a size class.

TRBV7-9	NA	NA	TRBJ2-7	TGTGCCAGCAGCTTCACGCTTATGGACGGGGACGAGCAGTACTTC	CASSFTLMDGDEQYF
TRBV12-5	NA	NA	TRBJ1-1	TGTGCTAGTGGTTTGGCCCCCGGCGGTTTAGCTTTCTTT	CASGLAPGGLAFF
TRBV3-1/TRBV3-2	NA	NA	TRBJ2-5	TGTGCCAGCAGCCGCAGAGAGACCCAGTACTTC	CASSRRETQYF
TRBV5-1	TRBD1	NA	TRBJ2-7	TGCGCCAGCAGCATTACAGGGGTCTCCTACGAGCAGTACTTC	CASSITGVSYEQYF
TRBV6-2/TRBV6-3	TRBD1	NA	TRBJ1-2	TGTGCCAGCAGTTACGATGGGACAGGACGCGTTAATTATGGCTACACCTTC	CASSYDGTGRVNYGYTF
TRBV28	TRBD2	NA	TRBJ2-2	TGTGCCAGCAGTCCCCGCGGGGGGGGGACCGGGGAGCTGTTTTTT	CASSPRGGGTGELFF
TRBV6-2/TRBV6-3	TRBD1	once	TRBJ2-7	TGTGCCAGCAGTTACGAGGGACAGGGGGACGAGCAGTACTTC	CASSYEGQGDEQYF
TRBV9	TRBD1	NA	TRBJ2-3	TGTGCCAGCAGCCCTAGGGGACAGACCACAGATACGCAGTATTTT	CASSPRGQTTDTQYF
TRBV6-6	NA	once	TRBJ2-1	TGTGCCAGCAATTCAGGGTCAGGCTACAATGAGCAGTTCTTC	CASNSGSGYNEQFF
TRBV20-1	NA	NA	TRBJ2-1	TGCAGTGCTAGCCCCGACAATGAGCAGTTCTTC	CSASPDNEQFF
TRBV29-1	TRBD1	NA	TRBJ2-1	TGCAGCGAGAAGACAGGGGTACCCTACAATGAGCAGTTCTTC	CSEKTGVPYNEQFF
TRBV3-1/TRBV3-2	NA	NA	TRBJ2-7	TGTGCCAGCAGCCCCGGAGGGGCGGTCGAGCAGTACTTC	CASSPGGAVEQYF
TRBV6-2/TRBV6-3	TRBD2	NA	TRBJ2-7	TGTGCCAGCAGTCGGACTAGCAGCTACTACGAGCAGTACTTC	CASSRTSSYYEQYF
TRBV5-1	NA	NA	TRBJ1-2	TGCGCCAGCAGCTTGGCAGGACAGCTATATGGCTACACCTTC	CASSLAGQLYGYTF
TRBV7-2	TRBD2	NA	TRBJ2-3	TGTGCCAGCAGCCGGACCGGGGCTAGCGGGGGAAGGGATACGCAGTATTTT	CASSRTGASGGRDTQYF
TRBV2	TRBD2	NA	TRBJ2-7	TGTGCCAGCAGTCGAGGACTAGCGGGAGATGGATACTTC	CASSRGLAGDGYF
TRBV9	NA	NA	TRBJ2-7	TGTGCCAGCAGCGTAGGACAGAAGAGCTCCTACGAGCAGTACTTC	CASSVGQKSSYEQYF
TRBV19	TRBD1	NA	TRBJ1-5	TGTGCCAGTGCGGGACAGGGGAATCAGCCCCAGCATTTT	CASAGQGNQPQHF
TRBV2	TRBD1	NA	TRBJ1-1	TGTGCCACCCCCTCGGGACAGCCTGAAGCTTTCTTT	CATPSGQPEAFF
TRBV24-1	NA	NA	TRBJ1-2	TGTGCCACCAGTGATACAGGGTTCGAACGTGGCTACACCTTC	CATSDTGFERGYTF
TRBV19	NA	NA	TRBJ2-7	TGTGCCAGTAGTATAGAAGGGGGACCCTCCTACGAGCAGTACTTC	CASSIEGGPSYEQYF
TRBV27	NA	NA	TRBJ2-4	TGTGCCAGCAGGAAACTTGGAGAGGACAAAAACATTCAGTACTTC	CASRKLGEDKNIQYF
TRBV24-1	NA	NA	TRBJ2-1	TGTGCCACCAGTGATGCTGTGGGAGGTACCTACAATGAGCAGTTCTTC	CATSDAVGGTYNEQFF
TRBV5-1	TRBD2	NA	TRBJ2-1	TGCGCCAGCAGCTTCCTGGGACTAGCCAATGAGCAGTTCTTC	CASSFLGLANEQFF
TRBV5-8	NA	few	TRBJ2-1	TGTGCCAGCAGCTTCAGGGGAATGTCCTACAATGAGCAGTTCTTC	CASSFRGMSYNEQFF
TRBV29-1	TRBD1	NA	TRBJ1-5	TGCAGCGTCGAGACAGGGGGAAATCAGCCCCAGCATTTT	CSVETGGNQPQHF
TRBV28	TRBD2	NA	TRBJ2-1	TGTGCCAGCCGTCGGTCGGGAGGATCCTATGAGCAGTTCTTC	CASRRSGGSYEQFF
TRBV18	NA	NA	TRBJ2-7	TGTGCCAGCTCATTTCCGACAGGATACGAGCAGTACTTC	CASSFPTGYEQYF
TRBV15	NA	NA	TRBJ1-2	TGTGCCACCAGGAGCTTCAGCGATGGCTACACCTTC	CATRSFSDGYTF
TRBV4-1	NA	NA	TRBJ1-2	TGCGCCAGCAGCCAGGGGCCAGGGGCCAACTATGGCTACACCTTC	CASSQGPGANYGYTF
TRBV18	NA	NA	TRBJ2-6	TGTGCCAGCTCACCAGAGTCCGGTCGTGGGGCCAACGTCCTGACTTTC	CASSPESGRGANVLTF
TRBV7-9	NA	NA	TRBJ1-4	TGTGCCAGCAGCTTAGTAGGTGGAGACAATGAAAAACTGTTTTTT	CASSLVGGDNEKLFF
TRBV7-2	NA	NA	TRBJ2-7	TGTGCCAGCAGCTTAGTATGGGCGGGGAATTACGAGCAGTACTTC	CASSLVWAGNYEQYF
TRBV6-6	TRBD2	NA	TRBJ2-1	TGTGCCAGCAGTTTTGCCGGGACTAGCGGGATCTATGAGCAGTTCTTC	CASSFAGTSGIYEQFF
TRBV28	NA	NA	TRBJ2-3	TGTGCCAGCAGTTCAAGCCCCCGCACAGATACGCAGTATTTT	CASSSSPRTDTQYF
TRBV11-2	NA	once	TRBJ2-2	TGTGCCAGCAGCTCCCTTTCCACCGGGGAGCTGTTTTTT	CASSSLSTGELFF
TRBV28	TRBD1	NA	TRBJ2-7	TGTGCCAGCAGGGAGACAGGGGGCGAGCAGTACTTC	CASRETGGEQYF